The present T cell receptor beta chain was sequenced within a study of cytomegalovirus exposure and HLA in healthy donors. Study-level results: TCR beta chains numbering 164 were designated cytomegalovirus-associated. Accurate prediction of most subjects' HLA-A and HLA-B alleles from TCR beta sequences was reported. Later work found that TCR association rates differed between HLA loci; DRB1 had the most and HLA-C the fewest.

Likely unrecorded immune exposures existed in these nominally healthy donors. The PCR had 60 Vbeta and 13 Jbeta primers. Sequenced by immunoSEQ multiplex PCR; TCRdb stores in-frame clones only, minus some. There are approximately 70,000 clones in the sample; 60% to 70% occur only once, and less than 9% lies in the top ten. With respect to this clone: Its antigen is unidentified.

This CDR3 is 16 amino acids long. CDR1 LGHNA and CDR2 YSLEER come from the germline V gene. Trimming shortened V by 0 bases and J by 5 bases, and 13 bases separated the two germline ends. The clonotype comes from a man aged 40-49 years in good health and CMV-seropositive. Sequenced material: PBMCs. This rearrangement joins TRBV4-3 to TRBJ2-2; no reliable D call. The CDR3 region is CASSQDLIRETGELFF. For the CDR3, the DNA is TGCGCCAGCAGCCAAGATCTAATCCGAGAAACCGGGGAGCTGTTTTTT.